Presented here are 21 T cell receptor beta chains from one specimen sequenced in a study of cytomegalovirus exposure and HLA in healthy donors. The PCR ran on 60 Vbeta and 13 Jbeta primers. Assay used: immunoSEQ multiplex PCR; TCRdb lists only in-frame clones, some missing. Of about 210,000 clones in the sample, about 80% were seen once. The specimen sequenced was PBMCs. Receptors were obtained from a man aged 35-49 years in good health and CMV-seropositive.

The chain combines TRBV27 with TRBJ2-5; 8 nucleotides match TRBD1. With V trimmed by 0 bases and J by 4 bases, 4 bases remained unmatched. The CDR3 consists of 15 residues. CDR1 and CDR2 (germline): MNHEY, SMNVEV (reference sequence). CDR3 in DNA: TGTGCCAGCAGTTTATCGCAGGGGGCATCAGAGACCCAGTACTTC. Its protein product is CASSLSQGASETQYF.

V usage is TRBV6-1 and J usage is TRBJ2-1; D gene uncertain. Trimming shortened V by 4 bases and J by 0 bases, and 7 bases separated the two germline ends. The CDR3 runs to 14 residues. Per the germline V gene, CDR1 is MNHNS and CDR2 is SASEGT. In DNA, the CDR3 is TGTGCCAGCAGTGTGGAGAGCTCCTACAATGAGCAGTTCTTC. It yields the protein CASSVESSYNEQFF.

The V and J genes are TRBV14 and TRBJ1-5; D unresolved. The CDR3 is 13 residues long. V was trimmed by 3 bases and J by 4 bases, leaving 7 bases between them. Germline V gene data show CDR1 as SGHDN and CDR2 as FVKESK. The CDR3 nucleotides are TGTGCCAGCAGCCATAGCATTAATCAGCCCCAGCATTTT. It is translated as CASSHSINQPQHF. The full variable domain, in which reference TRBV14 and TRBJ1-5 provide the parts outside the CDR3, is EAGVTQFPSHSVIEKGQTVTLRCDPISGHDNLYWYRRVMGKEIKFLLHFVKESKQDESGMPNNRFLAERTGGTYSTLKVQPAELEDSGVYFCASSHSINQPQHFGDGTRLSIL.

The chain recombines TRBV10-3 with TRBJ2-1, with TRBD2 identical over 11 bases. Germline V CDR1 and CDR2: ENHRY, SYGVKD. The CDR3 is made up of 16 amino acids. V shed 3 bases and J 6 bases; nucleotides not matched to a gene: 7. CDR3: CAISDGGLAVVNEQFF. Written as DNA, the CDR3 is TGTGCCATCAGTGATGGGGGACTAGCGGTAGTCAATGAGCAGTTCTTC.

V is TRBV19 and J is TRBJ1-5, with 10 bases fitting TRBD1. Germline V lookup: CDR1 LNHDA, CDR2 SQIVND (reference sequence). J lost 5 bases, V lost 4 bases, and 11 bases had no gene match. The CDR3 has 17 amino acids. Written as DNA, the CDR3 is TGTGCCAGTAGTACACGGGGATCGGGACAGGGGCATCAGCCCCAGCATTTT. As protein: CASSTRGSGQGHQPQHF. Full variable domain (outside the CDR3, taken from reference TRBV19 and TRBJ1-5): DGGITQSPKYLFRKEGQNVTLSCEQNLNHDAMYWYRQDPGQGLRLIYYSQIVNDFQKGDIAEGYSVSREKKESFPLTVTSAQKNPTAFYLCASSTRGSGQGHQPQHFGDGTRLSIL.

This clone was counted a few times. The genes are TRBV5-5 and TRBJ1-1; no clear D gene. Germline V gives CDR1 SGHKS, CDR2 YYEKEE (reference sequence). Trimming left V 4 bases short and J 0 bases short, with 7 bases between. The CDR3 is made up of 13 amino acids. The chain's CDR3 is CASSLTVNTEAFF. Written as DNA, the CDR3 is TGTGCCAGCAGCCTTACAGTGAACACTGAAGCTTTCTTT.

V usage is TRBV6-6 and J usage is TRBJ2-1; tentatively, D is TRBD2 (5 bases). Germline CDR1 and CDR2: MNHNY and SVGAGI (reference sequence). The CDR3 runs to 14 residues. Trimming stripped 6 bases from V and 0 bases from J, with 9 bases between. The CDR3 DNA is TGTGCCAGCAGCCGGGGTAGCTCCTACAATGAGCAGTTCTTC. Translation gives CASSRGSSYNEQFF.

The chain joins TRBV21-1 to TRBJ2-2; the table calls TRBD2, which could not be checked here. TRBV21-1 is flagged as a pseudogene. The CDR3 has 17 amino acids. CDR3 region: CASSKAGRGGRAGELFF. Here the CDR3 DNA reads TGTGCCAGCAGCAAAGCGGGTCGGGGCGGGAGGGCCGGGGAGCTGTTTTTT.

This clone has only a few counts. The rearrangement links TRBV2 to TRBJ1-1, with TRBD1 as a possible D gene (5 bases). The CDR3 spans 13 residues. Trimming left V 5 bases short and J 0 bases short, with 7 bases between. Germline CDR1 reads SNHLY; CDR2 reads FYNNEI. The CDR3 nucleotides are TGTGCCAGCAGTCCACAGGTGAACACTGAAGCTTTCTTT. As protein: CASSPQVNTEAFF.

The chain has TRBV28 and TRBJ2-5, with TRBD1 identical over 7 bases. The length of the CDR3 is 13 residues. Trimming cost V 5 bases and J 2 bases; bases outside gene matches: 2. Germline V gene sequence: CDR1 MDHEN, CDR2 SYDVKM. The CDR3 DNA sequence: TGTGCCAGCAGTGGGACAGAACAAGAGACCCAGTACTTC. It codes for CASSGTEQETQYF.

The chain employs TRBV7-9 and TRBJ1-1; D unclear. The CDR3 runs 15 residues. Germline V gene data show CDR1 as SEHNR and CDR2 as FQNEAQ (reference sequence). V was cut by 3 bases and J by 10 bases, with 21 bases left in between. CDR3 DNA: TGTGCCAGCAGCTTCCCCTCTGCGGGTACGGACGGAGCTTTCTTT. This gives the protein CASSFPSAGTDGAFF. Full variable domain (missing parts from reference TRBV7-9 and TRBJ1-1): DTGVSQNPRHKITKRGQNVTFRCDPISEHNRLYWYRQTLGQGPEFLTYFQNEAQLEKSRLLSDRFSAERPKGSFSTLEIQRTEQGDSAMYLCASSFPSAGTDGAFFGQGTRLTVV.

The chain is built from TRBV13 and TRBJ1-4; D remains unclear. Germline V gives CDR1 PRHDT, CDR2 FYEKMQ (reference sequence). The V end lost 1 base, the J end lost 7 bases, and 7 bases lay between the germline ends. The CDR3 covers 13 residues. CDR3 amino acids: CASSLARSEKLFF. The CDR3 DNA sequence: TGTGCCAGCAGCTTAGCCCGGAGTGAAAAACTGTTTTTT. Together with reference TRBV13 and TRBJ1-4, the CDR3 gives the full variable domain: AAGVIQSPRHLIKEKRETATLKCYPIPRHDTVYWYQQGPGQDPQFLISFYEKMQSDKGSIPDRFSAQQFSDYHSELNMSSLELGDSALYFCASSLARSEKLFFGSGTQLSVL.

The genes are TRBV29-1 and TRBJ1-5, with TRBD1 as a possible D gene (6 bases). The CDR3 runs 14 residues. The germline V and J ends were trimmed by 6 bases and 4 bases, with 16 bases remaining between them. In germline, CDR1 is SQVTM, CDR2 ANQGSEA. DNA of the CDR3: TGCAGCGTCGCCGGACAGAACGATAATCAGCCCCAGCATTTT. It yields the protein CSVAGQNDNQPQHF.

This chain joins TRBV19 and TRBJ2-1, with D tentatively TRBD2 (5 bases). The CDR3 contains 15 residues. Per the germline V gene, CDR1 is LNHDA and CDR2 is SQIVND (reference sequence). The V gene lost 1 base and the J gene lost 0 bases, with 7 bases spanning the gap. The CDR3 bases are TGTGCCAGTAGTATAGGGGGAGACTCCTACAATGAGCAGTTCTTC. This translates into CASSIGGDSYNEQFF.

This sequence joins TRBV27 and TRBJ1-1; 9 bases are a match to TRBD1. The germline V gene has CDR1 MNHEY and CDR2 SMNVEV (reference sequence). The CDR3 loop spans 14 amino acids. The junction had 6 bases not matched to a gene; V was cut back by 6 bases and J by 4 bases. The CDR3 is CASRTGGTPTEAFF. The CDR3 DNA sequence: TGTGCCAGCAGAACAGGGGGCACTCCCACTGAAGCTTTCTTT.

A single count supports this clone. The V call is TRBV5-8, the J call TRBJ2-7; the match to TRBD2 covers 8 bases. Germline CDR1 is SGHTS and CDR2 is YDEGEE. This CDR3 is built from 15 residues. V gave up 2 bases and J gave up 1 base; unmatched junction bases: 5. This chain's CDR3 is CASSLGLAGSYEQYV. The CDR3 nucleotides read TGTGCCAGCAGCTTAGGCCTAGCGGGTTCCTACGAGCAGTACGTC.

The CDR3 region has the DNA TGCGCCAGCAGCCCCGGGACTAGCGGGTCTGACCAAGAGACCCAGTACTTC. Translating it yields CASSPGTSGSDQETQYF. The J gene is TRBJ2-5, the V gene TRBV5-1, with 12 bases fitting TRBD2. The CDR3 is 17 amino acids. Germline CDR1 and CDR2: SGHRS and YFSETQ. Losses at the gene ends were 4 bases for V and 0 bases for J; bases not matched to a gene: 7. The full variable domain, completed using reference TRBV5-1 and TRBJ2-5, is KAGVTQTPRYLIKTRGQQVTLSCSPISGHRSVSWYQQTPGQGLQFLFEYFSETQRNKGNFPGRFSGRQFSNSRSEMNVSTLELGDSALYLCASSPGTSGSDQETQYFGPGTRLLVL.

V is TRBV29-1 and J is TRBJ1-3; no firm D call. Germline values: CDR1 SQVTM, CDR2 ANQGSEA. Deletions cut 2 bases from V and 6 bases from J, with 8 bases between. CDR3 length: 12 amino acids. The CDR3 DNA reads TGCAGCGTTGAAATCTCAGAAAACACCATATATTTT. It codes for CSVEISENTIYF.

The chain uses TRBV5-1 and TRBJ2-3, with D possibly being TRBD2 (5 bases). Trimming took off 1 base at V and 2 bases at J, with 14 bases between the two ends. The CDR3 consists of 16 residues. CDR1 SGHRS and CDR2 YFSETQ come from the germline V gene. CDR3 protein: CASSLLANRFTDTQYF. Written as DNA, the CDR3 is TGCGCCAGCAGCTTGCTAGCCAACCGGTTCACAGATACGCAGTATTTT.

The chain employs TRBV19 and TRBJ1-2, with 8 bases matching TRBD1. With V trimmed by 6 bases and J by 4 bases, 4 bases remained unmatched. This CDR3 contains 13 residues. The germline V gene encodes CDR1 LNHDA and CDR2 SQIVND (reference sequence). The CDR3 DNA follows: TGTGCCAGTAGCTTGGACAGGGCCTATGGCTACACCTTC. Protein sequence: CASSLDRAYGYTF.

V usage is TRBV4-2 and J usage is TRBJ2-1; D may be TRBD2 (6 bases). CDR3 size: 18 residues. Deletions cut 0 bases from V and 3 bases from J, with 18 bases between. Germline CDR1 reads LGHNA; CDR2 reads YNFKEQ. The CDR3 DNA follows: TGTGCCAGCAGCCAAGAGGAGGAGCTAGACGGGAGCTACAATGAGCAGTTCTTC. It translates to CASSQEEELDGSYNEQFF.